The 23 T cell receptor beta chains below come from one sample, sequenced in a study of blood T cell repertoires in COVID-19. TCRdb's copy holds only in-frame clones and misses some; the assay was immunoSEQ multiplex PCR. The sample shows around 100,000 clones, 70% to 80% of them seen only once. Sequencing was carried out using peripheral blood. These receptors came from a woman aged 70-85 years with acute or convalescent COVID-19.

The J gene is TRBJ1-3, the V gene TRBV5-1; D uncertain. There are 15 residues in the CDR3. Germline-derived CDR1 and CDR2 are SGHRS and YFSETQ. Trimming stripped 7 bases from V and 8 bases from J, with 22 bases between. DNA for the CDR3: TGCGCCAGCCGACCGGCCTTAGGAGTTTCTGACACCATATATTTT. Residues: CASRPALGVSDTIYF.

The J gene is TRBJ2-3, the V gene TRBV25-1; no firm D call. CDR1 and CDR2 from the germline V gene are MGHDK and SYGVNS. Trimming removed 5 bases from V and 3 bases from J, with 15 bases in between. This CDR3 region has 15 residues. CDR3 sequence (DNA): TGTGCCAGCAGTTCCCCTAGAGATTTAACAGATACGCAGTATTTT. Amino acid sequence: CASSSPRDLTDTQYF.

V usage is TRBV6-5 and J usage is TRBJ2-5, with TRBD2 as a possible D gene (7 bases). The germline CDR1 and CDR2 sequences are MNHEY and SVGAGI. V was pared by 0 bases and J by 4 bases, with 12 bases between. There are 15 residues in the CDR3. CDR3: CASSYSRGGAETQYF. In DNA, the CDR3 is TGTGCCAGCAGTTACTCCCGAGGGGGGGCAGAGACCCAGTACTTC.

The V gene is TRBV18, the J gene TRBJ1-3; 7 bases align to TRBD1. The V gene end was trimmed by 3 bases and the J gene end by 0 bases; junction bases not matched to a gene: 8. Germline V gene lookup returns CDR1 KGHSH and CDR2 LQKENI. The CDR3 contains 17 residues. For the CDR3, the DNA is TGTGCCAGCTCACCGACAGGGTGGGGGCCCTCTGGAAACACCATATATTTT. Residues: CASSPTGWGPSGNTIYF.

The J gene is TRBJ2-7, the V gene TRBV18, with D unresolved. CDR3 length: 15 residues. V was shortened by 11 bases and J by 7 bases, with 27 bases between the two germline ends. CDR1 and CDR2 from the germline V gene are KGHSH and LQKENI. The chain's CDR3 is CAVARVLPHLREQYV. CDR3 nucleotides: TGTGCCGTGGCCCGGGTCCTCCCCCATTTGAGGGAGCAGTACGTC.

This CDR3 reads CASSRDRGSYEQYV. The CDR3 region has the DNA TGTGCCAGCAGCCGGGACAGGGGGAGCTACGAGCAGTACGTC. The chain uses TRBV7-8 and TRBJ2-7; 11 nucleotides match TRBD1. The junction had 3 bases not matched to a gene; V was cut back by 5 bases and J by 3 bases. CDR1 is SGHVS, CDR2 FQNEAQ, per germline. CDR3 length: 14 amino acids.

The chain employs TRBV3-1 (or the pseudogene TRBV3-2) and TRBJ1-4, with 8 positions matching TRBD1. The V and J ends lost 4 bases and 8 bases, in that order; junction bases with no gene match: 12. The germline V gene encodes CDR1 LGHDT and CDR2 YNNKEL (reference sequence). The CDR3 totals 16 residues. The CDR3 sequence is CASSRSGTGQEEKLFF. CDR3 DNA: TGTGCCAGCAGCCGAAGTGGGACAGGTCAAGAGGAAAAACTGTTTTTT.

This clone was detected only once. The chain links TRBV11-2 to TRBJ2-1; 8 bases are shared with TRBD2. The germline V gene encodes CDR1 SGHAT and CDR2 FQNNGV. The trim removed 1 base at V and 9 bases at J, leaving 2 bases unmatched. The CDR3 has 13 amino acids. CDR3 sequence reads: CASSLGAGVEQFF. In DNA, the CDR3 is TGTGCCAGCAGCTTAGGAGCGGGGGTTGAGCAGTTCTTC.

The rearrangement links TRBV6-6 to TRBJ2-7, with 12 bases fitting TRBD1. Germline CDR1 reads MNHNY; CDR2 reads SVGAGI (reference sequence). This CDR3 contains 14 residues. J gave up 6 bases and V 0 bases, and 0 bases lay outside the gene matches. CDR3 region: CASSYSGQGAEQYF. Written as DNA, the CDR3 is TGTGCCAGCAGTTACTCGGGACAGGGGGCCGAGCAGTACTTC.

CDR3 nucleotides: TGTGCCAGCAGTTTAAGAAGAATAGCGGGTGCTAGCACAGATACGCAGTATTTT. Protein sequence: CASSLRRIAGASTDTQYF. The chain is built from TRBV27 and TRBJ2-3, with 7 bases that match TRBD2. The ends lost 2 bases at V and 0 bases at J; junction bases unmatched: 11. Germline V lookup: CDR1 MNHEY, CDR2 SMNVEV (reference sequence). The CDR3 spans 18 residues.

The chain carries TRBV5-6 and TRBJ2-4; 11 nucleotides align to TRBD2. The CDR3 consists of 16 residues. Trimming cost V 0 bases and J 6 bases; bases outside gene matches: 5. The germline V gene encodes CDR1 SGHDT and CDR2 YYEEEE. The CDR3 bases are TGTGCCAGCAGCTTGGTAGCGGGGGGGAGCGGAAACATTCAGTACTTC. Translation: CASSLVAGGSGNIQYF.

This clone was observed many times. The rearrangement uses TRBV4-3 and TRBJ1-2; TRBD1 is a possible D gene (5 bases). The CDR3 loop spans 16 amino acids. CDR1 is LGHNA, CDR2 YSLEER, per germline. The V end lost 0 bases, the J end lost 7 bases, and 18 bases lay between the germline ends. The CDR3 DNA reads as TGCGCCAGCAGCCAAGACAACGCCAGGGTAGCTTCTGGCTACACCTTC. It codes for CASSQDNARVASGYTF.

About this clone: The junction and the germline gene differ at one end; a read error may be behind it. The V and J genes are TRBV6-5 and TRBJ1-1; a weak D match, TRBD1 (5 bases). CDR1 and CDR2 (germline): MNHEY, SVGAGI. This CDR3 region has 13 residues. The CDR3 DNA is TGTGCCGGCAGGGTGTCAGTAAACACTGAAGCTTTCTTT. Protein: CAGRVSVNTEAFF.

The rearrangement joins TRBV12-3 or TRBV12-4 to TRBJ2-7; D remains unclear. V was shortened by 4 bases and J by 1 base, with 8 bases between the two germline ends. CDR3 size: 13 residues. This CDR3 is CASSSTTSYEQYF. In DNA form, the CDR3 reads TGTGCCAGCAGTTCTACTACTTCCTACGAGCAGTACTTC.

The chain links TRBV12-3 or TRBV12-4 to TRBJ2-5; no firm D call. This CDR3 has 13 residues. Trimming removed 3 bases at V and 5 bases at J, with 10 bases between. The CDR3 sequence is CASSFWLMETQYF. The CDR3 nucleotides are TGTGCCAGCAGTTTCTGGCTTATGGAGACCCAGTACTTC.

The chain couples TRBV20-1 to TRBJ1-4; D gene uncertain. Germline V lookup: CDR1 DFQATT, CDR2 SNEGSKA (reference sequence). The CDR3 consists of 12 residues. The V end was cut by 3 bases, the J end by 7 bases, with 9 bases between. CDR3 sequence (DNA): TGCAGTGCTAGTATAGGGAGTGAAAAACTGTTTTTT. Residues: CSASIGSEKLFF.

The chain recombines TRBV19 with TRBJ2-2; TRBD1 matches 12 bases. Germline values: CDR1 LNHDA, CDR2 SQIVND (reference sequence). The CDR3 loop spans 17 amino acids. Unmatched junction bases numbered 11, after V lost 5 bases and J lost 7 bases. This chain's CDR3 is CASSSRDRGLMGGELFF. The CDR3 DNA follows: TGTGCCAGTAGTTCCCGGGACAGGGGGCTTATGGGCGGGGAGCTGTTTTTT.

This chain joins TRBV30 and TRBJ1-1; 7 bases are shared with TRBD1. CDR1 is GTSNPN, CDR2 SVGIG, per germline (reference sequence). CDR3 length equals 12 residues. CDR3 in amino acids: CSLDRTNTEAFF. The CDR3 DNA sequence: TGTTCACTGGACAGGACGAACACTGAAGCTTTCTTT.

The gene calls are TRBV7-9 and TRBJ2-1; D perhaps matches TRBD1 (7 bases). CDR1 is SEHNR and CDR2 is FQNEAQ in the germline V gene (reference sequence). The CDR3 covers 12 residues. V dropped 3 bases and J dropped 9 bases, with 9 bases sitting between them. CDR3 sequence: CASSLQGGEQFF. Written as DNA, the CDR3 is TGTGCCAGCAGCTTGCAGGGGGGTGAGCAGTTCTTC.

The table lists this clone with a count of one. The CDR3 sequence: CASGLYRGQGDEAFF. The CDR3 region has the DNA TGTGCTAGTGGTTTATACAGGGGGCAGGGTGATGAAGCTTTCTTT. V usage is TRBV12-5 and J usage is TRBJ1-1; the match to TRBD1 covers 9 bases. The CDR3 sequence is 15 residues long. The V segment lost 3 bases and the J segment 7 bases; nucleotides outside the gene matches: 9. The germline V gene has CDR1 LGHNT and CDR2 FRNRAP.

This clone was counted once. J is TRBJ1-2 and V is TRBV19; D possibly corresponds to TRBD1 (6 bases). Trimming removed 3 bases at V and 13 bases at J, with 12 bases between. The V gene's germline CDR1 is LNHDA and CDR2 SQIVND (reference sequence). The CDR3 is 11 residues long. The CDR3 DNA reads TGTGCCAGTAGTATGAGGACAGAAACCACCTTC. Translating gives CASSMRTETTF.

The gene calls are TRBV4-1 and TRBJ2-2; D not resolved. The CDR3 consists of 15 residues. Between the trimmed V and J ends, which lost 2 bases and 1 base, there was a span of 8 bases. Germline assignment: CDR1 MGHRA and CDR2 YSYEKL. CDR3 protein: CASSQSPGNTGELFF. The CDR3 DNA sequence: TGCGCCAGCAGCCAAAGCCCGGGGAACACCGGGGAGCTGTTTTTT.

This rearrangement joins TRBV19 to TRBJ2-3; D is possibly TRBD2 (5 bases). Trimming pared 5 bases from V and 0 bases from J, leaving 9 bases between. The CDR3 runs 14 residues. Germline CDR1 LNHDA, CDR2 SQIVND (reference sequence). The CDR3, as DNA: TGTGCCAGTAGTGGAGGCCGAAGCACAGATACGCAGTATTTT. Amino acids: CASSGGRSTDTQYF.